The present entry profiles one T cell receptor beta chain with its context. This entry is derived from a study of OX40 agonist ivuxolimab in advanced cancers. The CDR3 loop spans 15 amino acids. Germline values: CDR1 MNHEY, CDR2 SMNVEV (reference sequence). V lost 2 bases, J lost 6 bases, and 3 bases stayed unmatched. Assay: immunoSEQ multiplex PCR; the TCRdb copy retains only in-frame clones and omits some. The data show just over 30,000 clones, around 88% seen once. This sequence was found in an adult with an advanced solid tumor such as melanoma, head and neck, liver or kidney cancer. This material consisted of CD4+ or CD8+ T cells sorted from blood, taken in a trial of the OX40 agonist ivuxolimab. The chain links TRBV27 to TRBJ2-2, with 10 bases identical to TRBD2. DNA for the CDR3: TGTGCCAGCAGTTTACTAGCGGGAGCGGCCGGGGAGCTGTTTTTT. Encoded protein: CASSLLAGAAGELFF.